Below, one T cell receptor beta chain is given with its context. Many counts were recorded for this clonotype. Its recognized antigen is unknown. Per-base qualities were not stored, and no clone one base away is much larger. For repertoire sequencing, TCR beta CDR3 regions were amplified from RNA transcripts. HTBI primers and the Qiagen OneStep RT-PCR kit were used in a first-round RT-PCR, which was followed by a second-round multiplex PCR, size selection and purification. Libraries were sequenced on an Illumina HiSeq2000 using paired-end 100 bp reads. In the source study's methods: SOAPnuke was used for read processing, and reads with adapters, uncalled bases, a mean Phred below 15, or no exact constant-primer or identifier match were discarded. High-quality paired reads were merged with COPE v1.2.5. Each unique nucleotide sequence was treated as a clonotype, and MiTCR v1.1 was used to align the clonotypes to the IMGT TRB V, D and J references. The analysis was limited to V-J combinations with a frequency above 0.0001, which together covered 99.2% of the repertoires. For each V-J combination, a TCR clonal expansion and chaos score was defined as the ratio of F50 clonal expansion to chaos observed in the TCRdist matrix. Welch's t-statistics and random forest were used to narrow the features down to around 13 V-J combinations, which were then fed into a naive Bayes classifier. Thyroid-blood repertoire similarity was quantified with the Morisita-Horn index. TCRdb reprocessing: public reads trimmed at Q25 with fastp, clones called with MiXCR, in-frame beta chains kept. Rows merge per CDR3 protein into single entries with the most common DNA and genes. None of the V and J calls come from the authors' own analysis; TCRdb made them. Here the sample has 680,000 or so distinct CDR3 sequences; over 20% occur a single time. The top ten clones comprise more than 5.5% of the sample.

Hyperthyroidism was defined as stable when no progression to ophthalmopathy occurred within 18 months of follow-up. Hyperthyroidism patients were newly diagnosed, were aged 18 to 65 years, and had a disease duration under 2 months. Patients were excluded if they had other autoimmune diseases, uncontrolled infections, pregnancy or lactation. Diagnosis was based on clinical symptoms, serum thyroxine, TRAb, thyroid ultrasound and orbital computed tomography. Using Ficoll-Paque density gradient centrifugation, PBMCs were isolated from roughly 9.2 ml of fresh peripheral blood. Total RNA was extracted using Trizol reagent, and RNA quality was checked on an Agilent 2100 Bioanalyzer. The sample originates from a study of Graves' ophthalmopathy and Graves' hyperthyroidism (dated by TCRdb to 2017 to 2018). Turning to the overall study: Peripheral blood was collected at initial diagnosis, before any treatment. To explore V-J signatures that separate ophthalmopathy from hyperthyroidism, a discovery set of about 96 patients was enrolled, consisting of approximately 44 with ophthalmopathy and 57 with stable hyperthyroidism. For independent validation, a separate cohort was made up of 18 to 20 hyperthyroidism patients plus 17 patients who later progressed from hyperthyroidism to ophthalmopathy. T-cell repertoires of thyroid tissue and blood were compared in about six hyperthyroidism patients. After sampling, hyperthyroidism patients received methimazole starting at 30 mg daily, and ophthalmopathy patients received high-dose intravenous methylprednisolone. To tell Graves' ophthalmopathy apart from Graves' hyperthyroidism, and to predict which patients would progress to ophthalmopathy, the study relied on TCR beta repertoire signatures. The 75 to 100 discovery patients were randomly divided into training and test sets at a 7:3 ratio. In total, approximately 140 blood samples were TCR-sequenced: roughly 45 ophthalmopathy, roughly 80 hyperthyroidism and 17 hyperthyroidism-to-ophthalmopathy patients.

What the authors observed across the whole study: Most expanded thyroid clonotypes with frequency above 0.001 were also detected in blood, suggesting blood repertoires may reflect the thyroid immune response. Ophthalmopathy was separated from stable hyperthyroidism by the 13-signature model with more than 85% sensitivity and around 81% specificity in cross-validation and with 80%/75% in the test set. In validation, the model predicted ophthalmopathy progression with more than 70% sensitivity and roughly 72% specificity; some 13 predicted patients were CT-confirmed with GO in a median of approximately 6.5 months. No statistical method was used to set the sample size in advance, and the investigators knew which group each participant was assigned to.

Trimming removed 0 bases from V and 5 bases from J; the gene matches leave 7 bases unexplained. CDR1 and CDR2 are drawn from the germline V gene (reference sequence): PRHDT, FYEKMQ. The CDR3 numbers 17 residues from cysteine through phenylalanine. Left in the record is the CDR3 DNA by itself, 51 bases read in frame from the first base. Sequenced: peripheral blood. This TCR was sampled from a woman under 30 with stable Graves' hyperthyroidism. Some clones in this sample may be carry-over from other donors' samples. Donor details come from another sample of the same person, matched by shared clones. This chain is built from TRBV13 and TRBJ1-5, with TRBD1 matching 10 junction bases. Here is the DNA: TGTGCCAGCAGCTTAGGGACCGGGACAGGGGATTATCAGCCCCAGCATTTT. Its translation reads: CASSLGTGTGDYQPQHF.